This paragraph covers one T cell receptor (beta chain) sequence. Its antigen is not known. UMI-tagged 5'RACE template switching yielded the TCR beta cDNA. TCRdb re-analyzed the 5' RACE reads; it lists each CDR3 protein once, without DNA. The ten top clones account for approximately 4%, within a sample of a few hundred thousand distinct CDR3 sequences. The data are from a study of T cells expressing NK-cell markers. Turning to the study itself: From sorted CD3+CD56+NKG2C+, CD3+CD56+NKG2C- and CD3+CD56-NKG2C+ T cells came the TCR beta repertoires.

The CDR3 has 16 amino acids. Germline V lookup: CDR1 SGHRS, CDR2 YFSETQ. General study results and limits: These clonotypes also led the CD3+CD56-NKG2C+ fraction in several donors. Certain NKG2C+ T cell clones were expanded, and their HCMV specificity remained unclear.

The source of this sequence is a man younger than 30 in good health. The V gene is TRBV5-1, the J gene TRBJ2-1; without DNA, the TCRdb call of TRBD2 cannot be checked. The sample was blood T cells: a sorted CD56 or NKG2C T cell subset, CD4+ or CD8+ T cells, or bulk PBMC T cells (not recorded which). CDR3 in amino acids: CASSAGLAESYNEQFF.